These 32 T cell receptor beta chains were sequenced from one sample in a study of blood T cell repertoires in COVID-19. This table comes from immunoSEQ multiplex PCR, and its TCRdb copy is limited to in-frame clones, with some not included. The top ten hold around 27% of the sample, which has tens of thousands of clones, 65% to 80% seen once. What was sequenced was peripheral blood. These receptors originate from a man in his 60s with active or convalescent COVID-19.

This rearrangement joins TRBV18 to TRBJ1-1, with D uncertain. The CDR3 is made up of 14 amino acids. The V end lost 2 bases, the J end lost 0 bases, and 7 bases lay between the germline ends. The germline V gene encodes CDR1 KGHSH and CDR2 LQKENI. The CDR3 region is CASSPATMNTEAFF. As DNA, the CDR3 is TGTGCCAGCTCACCAGCGACAATGAACACTGAAGCTTTCTTT.

The chain uses TRBV7-8 and TRBJ1-1; 8 bases align to TRBD1. The CDR3 consists of 15 residues. V lost 5 bases and J lost 0; bases outside the gene matches: 5. CDR1 is SGHVS, CDR2 FQNEAQ, per germline. The CDR3 protein is CASSPTGDMNTEAFF. DNA of the CDR3: TGTGCCAGCAGCCCGACAGGGGACATGAACACTGAAGCTTTCTTT.

Only a few counts were recorded for this clone. The V and J genes are TRBV5-6 and TRBJ2-5; D uncertain. The CDR3 length is 15 residues. Germline CDR1 is SGHDT and CDR2 is YYEEEE. V was trimmed by 0 bases and J by 5 bases, leaving 14 bases between them. The CDR3 protein is CASSLEQYVEETQYF. DNA of the CDR3: TGTGCCAGCAGCTTGGAACAATATGTGGAGGAGACCCAGTACTTC.

The chain has TRBV3-1 (or the pseudogene TRBV3-2) and TRBJ1-6, with 9 bases that match TRBD1. The CDR3 runs 15 residues. The germline gives CDR1 LGHDT, CDR2 YNNKEL (reference sequence). V gave up 6 bases and J gave up 8 bases; unmatched junction bases: 8. CDR3 region: CASSPGQGPDSPLHF. CDR3 DNA: TGTGCCAGCAGTCCAGGACAGGGGCCGGATTCACCCCTCCACTTT.

V usage is TRBV9 and J usage is TRBJ2-1; a possible D gene is TRBD1 (5 bases). From germline, CDR1 is SGDLS and CDR2 YYNGEE. The CDR3 is made up of 13 amino acids. V lost 0 bases to trimming and J lost 6 bases, with 7 bases between them. CDR3 amino acids: CASSVEGLNEQFF. As DNA, the CDR3 is TGTGCCAGCAGCGTAGAGGGGCTCAATGAGCAGTTCTTC.

The J gene is TRBJ2-7, the V gene TRBV28; D is perhaps TRBD1 (7 bases). V lost 3 bases to trimming and J lost 2 bases, with 14 bases between them. CDR1 MDHEN and CDR2 SYDVKM come from the germline V gene. The CDR3 has 15 residues. CDR3 amino acids: CASSLGGQLTYEQYF. The CDR3 DNA reads as TGTGCCAGCAGTTTGGGGGGACAGCTGACCTACGAGCAGTACTTC.

A single count supports this clone. This rearrangement joins TRBV3-1 (or the pseudogene TRBV3-2) to TRBJ2-7; D gene unclear. Germline lookup yields CDR1 LGHDT and CDR2 YNNKEL (reference sequence). This CDR3 spans 16 amino acids. The V end was cut by 2 bases, the J end by 2 bases, with 16 bases between. This chain's CDR3 is CASSQIGLAATYEQYF. CDR3 in DNA: TGTGCCAGCAGCCAAATCGGGTTGGCAGCGACCTACGAGCAGTACTTC.

The J gene is TRBJ2-2, the V gene TRBV5-1; D uncertain. The CDR3 runs 15 residues. CDR1 and CDR2 (germline): SGHRS, YFSETQ. Trimming cost V 1 base and J 2 bases, with 9 bases left between them. The CDR3 loop is CASSLIATNTGELFF. CDR3 DNA: TGCGCCAGCAGCTTGATCGCGACAAACACCGGGGAGCTGTTTTTT.

This clone was picked up a small number of times. The gene calls are TRBV7-9 and TRBJ1-2, with TRBD1 as a possible D gene (6 bases). Per the germline V gene, CDR1 is SEHNR and CDR2 is FQNEAQ (reference sequence). V was clipped by 10 bases and J by 6 bases, with 15 bases between them. This CDR3 is 12 amino acids long. The CDR3: CATLAQGHGYTF. The CDR3 DNA is TGTGCCACACTCGCTCAGGGGCATGGCTACACCTTC.

This clone is labeled as medium-sized (0.01 to 0.1%). The rearrangement joins TRBV6-2 or TRBV6-3 to TRBJ1-1; possibly TRBD1 for D (6 bases). Trimming left V 2 bases short and J 1 base short, with 20 bases between. Germline-derived CDR1 and CDR2 are MNHEY and SVGEGT. The length of the CDR3 is 18 residues. The DNA of the CDR3 is TGTGCCAGCAGTTACACCCCCGGGGGGGGCGGTTGGAACACTGAAGCTTTCTTT. It is translated as CASSYTPGGGGWNTEAFF.

The chain carries TRBV18 and TRBJ1-5, with 7 bases fitting TRBD1. Germline loops: CDR1 KGHSH, CDR2 LQKENI. With 3 bases clipped from V and 3 bases from J, the junction kept 2 bases outside the gene matches. The CDR3 loop spans 14 amino acids. CDR3 DNA: TGTGCCAGCTCACCGACAGGGAACAATCAGCCCCAGCATTTT. Translation: CASSPTGNNQPQHF. The complete variable domain, with remaining parts taken from reference TRBV18 and TRBJ1-5, reads NAGVMQNPRHLVRRRGQEARLRCSPMKGHSHVYWYRQLPEEGLKFMVYLQKENIIDESGMPKERFSAEFPKEGPSILRIQQVVRGDSAAYFCASSPTGNNQPQHFGDGTRLSIL.

The chain employs TRBV5-1 and TRBJ2-2; D perhaps matches TRBD2 (5 bases). The V and J ends lost 0 bases and 4 bases respectively, with 13 bases between them. The germline CDR1 and CDR2 sequences are SGHRS and YFSETQ. This CDR3 contains 16 residues. CDR3 sequence: CASSLDRGQATGELFF. CDR3 nucleotide sequence: TGCGCCAGCAGCTTGGACCGGGGTCAGGCCACCGGGGAGCTGTTTTTT.

The chain is built from TRBV4-2 and TRBJ2-4, with a weak D call TRBD2 (5 bases). CDR3 size: 21 residues. Trimming cost V 0 bases and J 0 bases, with 24 bases left between them. The V gene's germline CDR1 is LGHNA and CDR2 YNFKEQ. CDR3 in DNA: TGTGCCAGCAGCCAAGATTTTTTCGGGGTACGTTCCACCTTAGCCAAAAACATTCAGTACTTC. It specifies CASSQDFFGVRSTLAKNIQYF.

The genes are TRBV28 and TRBJ1-1; 8 bases map to TRBD1. CDR1 is MDHEN and CDR2 is SYDVKM in the germline V gene. This CDR3 spans 16 amino acids. V lost 5 bases and J lost 1; bases outside the gene matches: 9. The CDR3 loop is CASSDRDRLPNTEAFF. CDR3 DNA: TGTGCCAGCAGTGACCGGGACAGGCTACCGAACACTGAAGCTTTCTTT.

This clone was seen repeatedly, ten times or more. V is TRBV27 and J is TRBJ2-2; 9 bases align to TRBD1. Germline V gene sequence: CDR1 MNHEY, CDR2 SMNVEV (reference sequence). V trimming: 4 bases; J trimming: 2 bases; junction bases outside the gene matches: 11. This CDR3 comprises 18 residues. The CDR3 loop reads CASSWRGGDRDNTGELFF. CDR3 nucleotides: TGTGCCAGCAGTTGGAGAGGTGGGGACAGGGACAACACCGGGGAGCTGTTTTTT.

The V gene is TRBV6-6, the J gene TRBJ2-7; TRBD2 matches 8 bases. CDR1 and CDR2 from the germline V gene are MNHNY and SVGAGI (reference sequence). The length of the CDR3 is 13 residues. J was trimmed by 3 bases and V by 8 bases; bases with no gene match: 6. The CDR3 sequence: CASWSSGYYEQYF. The DNA of the CDR3 is TGTGCCAGCTGGTCTAGCGGGTACTACGAGCAGTACTTC.

This clone was seen a handful of times. This chain uses TRBV19 with TRBJ1-5; 8 bases are shared with TRBD1. Germline assignment: CDR1 LNHDA and CDR2 SQIVND (reference sequence). The CDR3 consists of 18 residues. Unmatched junction bases numbered 12, after V lost 3 bases and J lost 2 bases. Written as DNA, the CDR3 is TGTGCCAGTAGTATCGACAGGGGCGGGGAGGAGGGCAATCAGCCCCAGCATTTT. It is translated as CASSIDRGGEEGNQPQHF.

This sequence joins TRBV6-5 and TRBJ2-7; no definite D call. The CDR3 extends over 15 amino acids. V lost 11 bases, J lost 1 base, and 21 bases lay in between. Per germline, CDR1 MNHEY and CDR2 SVGAGI. The CDR3 loop is CASQKTPLTSYEQYF. In DNA, the CDR3 is TGTGCCTCTCAGAAAACACCGCTGACATCCTACGAGCAGTACTTC.

V usage is TRBV19 and J usage is TRBJ1-4, with 8 bases that match TRBD1. Germline V lookup: CDR1 LNHDA, CDR2 SQIVND (reference sequence). The V and J ends lost 10 bases and 7 bases, in that order; junction bases with no gene match: 8. CDR3 length equals 13 residues. CDR3 protein: CATFGQGGEKLFF. The CDR3 region has the DNA TGTGCCACCTTTGGACAGGGAGGTGAAAAACTGTTTTTT.

This clone has just one count. The CDR3 loop reads CASSRGQGPDTQYF. CDR3 sequence (DNA): TGTGCCAGTAGTAGGGGACAGGGCCCAGATACGCAGTATTTT. V and J are TRBV19 and TRBJ2-3, with 9 bases that match TRBD1. The germline gives CDR1 LNHDA, CDR2 SQIVND (reference sequence). This CDR3 region has 14 residues. The V and J ends lost 4 bases and 4 bases, in that order; junction bases with no gene match: 3.

J is TRBJ1-2 and V is TRBV7-8; the D gene is possibly TRBD1 (5 bases). Germline CDR1 is SGHVS and CDR2 is FQNEAQ. The CDR3 is 13 amino acids. V was shortened by 3 bases and J by 8 bases, with 13 bases between the two germline ends. CDR3 amino acids: CASSFGADWGYTF. The CDR3, as DNA: TGTGCCAGCAGCTTTGGGGCGGATTGGGGCTACACCTTC.

The chain joins TRBV5-6 to TRBJ1-4; D is perhaps TRBD1 (6 bases). Germline V gene sequence: CDR1 SGHDT, CDR2 YYEEEE. Trimming shortened V by 4 bases and J by 3 bases, and 10 bases separated the two germline ends. CDR3 length: 14 amino acids. CDR3 sequence: CASSLTGPNEKLFF. CDR3 bases: TGTGCCAGCAGCCTGACAGGACCTAATGAAAAACTGTTTTTT. Full variable domain (remainder filled in from reference TRBV5-6 and TRBJ1-4): DAGVTQSPTHLIKTRGQQVTLRCSPKSGHDTVSWYQQALGQGPQFIFQYYEEEERQRGNFPDRFSGHQFPNYSSELNVNALLLGDSALYLCASSLTGPNEKLFFGSGTQLSVL.

This clone was detected only once. The chain employs TRBV2 and TRBJ2-2; 7 nucleotides agree with TRBD2. V lost 7 bases and J lost 3; bases outside the gene matches: 11. The CDR3 spans 16 residues. From germline, CDR1 is SNHLY and CDR2 FYNNEI. The DNA of the CDR3 is TGTGCCAGCACCCTCGACGGGGGGTTCGACACCGGGGAGCTGTTTTTT. Translated, it gives CASTLDGGFDTGELFF. Together with reference TRBV2 and TRBJ2-2, the CDR3 gives the full variable domain: EPEVTQTPSHQVTQMGQEVILRCVPISNHLYFYWYRQILGQKVEFLVSFYNNEISEKSEIFDDQFSVERPDGSNFTLKIRSTKLEDSAMYFCASTLDGGFDTGELFFGEGSRLTVL.

The chain joins TRBV4-3 to TRBJ1-2; D call uncertain. V was clipped by 0 bases and J by 5 bases, with 19 bases between them. The CDR3 is 17 amino acids. Germline-derived CDR1 and CDR2 are LGHNA and YSLEER. The chain's CDR3 is CASSQDDHRLAAYGYTF. The CDR3, as DNA: TGCGCCAGCAGCCAAGACGACCACCGGTTGGCAGCGTATGGCTACACCTTC.

The CDR3 DNA reads as TGTGCCAGCAGCTTCTATTCGACAGTCGGGAATGAAAAACTGTTTTTT. Translated: CASSFYSTVGNEKLFF. V usage is TRBV5-4 and J usage is TRBJ1-4; a weak D match, TRBD1 (5 bases). Trimming shortened V by 2 bases and J by 5 bases, and 16 bases separated the two germline ends. The CDR3 has 16 residues. From germline, CDR1 is SGHNT and CDR2 YYREEE (reference sequence).

The J gene is TRBJ1-2, the V gene TRBV12-3 or TRBV12-4; 8 bases agree with TRBD1. After removal of 4 bases from V and 6 bases from J, the junction contained 4 bases not matched to a gene. There are 13 residues in the CDR3. The CDR3 sequence: CASSWGQADGYTF. The DNA of the CDR3 is TGTGCCAGCAGTTGGGGACAGGCAGATGGCTACACCTTC.

J is TRBJ1-4 and V is TRBV28; the D is unclear. V was shortened by 7 bases and J by 8 bases, with 5 bases between the two germline ends. CDR3 length: 10 amino acids. Per germline, CDR1 MDHEN and CDR2 SYDVKM. Written as DNA, the CDR3 is TGTGCCAGCACGGGAGAAAAACTGTTTTTT. Residues: CASTGEKLFF.

V gene TRBV5-1 combines with J gene TRBJ2-7, with a weak D call TRBD1 (6 bases). CDR1 is SGHRS, CDR2 YFSETQ, per germline. The CDR3 covers 14 residues. Deletions cut 4 bases from V and 1 base from J, with 12 bases between. The CDR3 region is CASSGTGSSYEQYF. CDR3 DNA: TGCGCCAGCAGCGGAACAGGGAGTTCCTACGAGCAGTACTTC.

The rearrangement joins TRBV5-6 to TRBJ1-1; D not resolved. This CDR3 comprises 13 residues. From germline, CDR1 is SGHDT and CDR2 YYEEEE. With 2 bases removed from V and 6 bases from J, the gap between germline ends came to 11 bases. The CDR3 bases are TGTGCCAGCAGCTTTATGCGGCAGCCTGAAGCTTTCTTT. Its translation: CASSFMRQPEAFF.

The rearrangement uses TRBV6-5 and TRBJ2-2; 10 bases are a match to TRBD2. The V gene end was trimmed by 7 bases and the J gene end by 4 bases; junction bases not matched to a gene: 6. CDR1 is MNHEY, CDR2 SVGAGI, per germline. This CDR3 has 15 amino acids. DNA of the CDR3: TGTGCCAGCAAACAGCGGGGGGGCAGCACCGGGGAGCTGTTTTTT. It translates to CASKQRGGSTGELFF.

This clone appeared a few times. This chain joins TRBV4-2 and TRBJ2-1; 8 nucleotides match TRBD2. The germline gives CDR1 LGHNA, CDR2 YNFKEQ. CDR3 length: 14 amino acids. J lost 6 bases, V lost 1 base, and 2 bases had no gene match. The CDR3 DNA is TGTGCCAGCAGCCAAGGACTAGCGAGCAATGAGCAGTTCTTC. Its protein product is CASSQGLASNEQFF.

This rearrangement joins TRBV5-4 to TRBJ1-1; D gene uncertain. CDR1 SGHNT and CDR2 YYREEE come from the germline V gene (reference sequence). The CDR3 contains 15 residues. V was clipped by 4 bases and J by 3 bases, with 16 bases between them. Here the CDR3 DNA reads TGTGCCAGCAGCCCACACCCCTCTTTGGACACTGAAGCTTTCTTT. Translating it yields CASSPHPSLDTEAFF.